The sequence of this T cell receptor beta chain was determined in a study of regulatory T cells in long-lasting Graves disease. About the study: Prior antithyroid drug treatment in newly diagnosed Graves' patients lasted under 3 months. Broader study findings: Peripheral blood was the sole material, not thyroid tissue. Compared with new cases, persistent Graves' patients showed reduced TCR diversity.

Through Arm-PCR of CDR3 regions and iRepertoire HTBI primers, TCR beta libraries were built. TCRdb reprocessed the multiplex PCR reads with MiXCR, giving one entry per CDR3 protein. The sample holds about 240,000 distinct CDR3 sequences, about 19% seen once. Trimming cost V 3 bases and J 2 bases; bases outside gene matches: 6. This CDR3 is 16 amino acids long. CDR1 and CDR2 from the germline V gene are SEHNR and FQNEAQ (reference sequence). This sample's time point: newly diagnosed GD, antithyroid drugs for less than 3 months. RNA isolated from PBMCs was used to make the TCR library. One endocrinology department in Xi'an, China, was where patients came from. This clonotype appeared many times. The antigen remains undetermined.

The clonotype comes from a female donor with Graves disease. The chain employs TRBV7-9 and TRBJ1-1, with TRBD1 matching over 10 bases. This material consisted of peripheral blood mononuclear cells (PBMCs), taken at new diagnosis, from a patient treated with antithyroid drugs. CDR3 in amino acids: CASSLLDRGLNTEAFF. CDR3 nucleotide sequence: TGTGCCAGCAGCTTGTTGGACAGGGGGTTAAACACTGAAGCTTTCTTT. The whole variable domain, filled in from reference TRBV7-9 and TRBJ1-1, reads DTGVSQNPRHKITKRGQNVTFRCDPISEHNRLYWYRQTLGQGPEFLTYFQNEAQLEKSRLLSDRFSAERPKGSFSTLEIQRTEQGDSAMYLCASSLLDRGLNTEAFFGQGTRLTVV.